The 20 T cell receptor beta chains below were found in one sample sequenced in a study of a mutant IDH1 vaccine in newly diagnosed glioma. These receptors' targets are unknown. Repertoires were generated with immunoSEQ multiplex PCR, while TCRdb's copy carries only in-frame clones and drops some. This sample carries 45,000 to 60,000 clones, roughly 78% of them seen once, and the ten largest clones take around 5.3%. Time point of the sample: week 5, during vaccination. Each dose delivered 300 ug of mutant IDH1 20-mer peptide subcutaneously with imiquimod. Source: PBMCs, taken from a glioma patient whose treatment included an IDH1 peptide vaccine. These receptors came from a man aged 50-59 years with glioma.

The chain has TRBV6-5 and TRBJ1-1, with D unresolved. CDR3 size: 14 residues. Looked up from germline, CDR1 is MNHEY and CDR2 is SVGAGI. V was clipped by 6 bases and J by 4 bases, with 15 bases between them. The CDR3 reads CASSPSGAGTEAFF. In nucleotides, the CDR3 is TGTGCCAGCAGCCCCAGCGGAGCAGGCACTGAAGCTTTCTTT.

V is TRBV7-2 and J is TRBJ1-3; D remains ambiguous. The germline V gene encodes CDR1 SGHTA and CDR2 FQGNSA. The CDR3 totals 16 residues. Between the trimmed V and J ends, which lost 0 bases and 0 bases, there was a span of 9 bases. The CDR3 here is CASSLAGGFSGNTIYF. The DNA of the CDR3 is TGTGCCAGCAGCTTAGCGGGCGGGTTCTCTGGAAACACCATATATTTT.

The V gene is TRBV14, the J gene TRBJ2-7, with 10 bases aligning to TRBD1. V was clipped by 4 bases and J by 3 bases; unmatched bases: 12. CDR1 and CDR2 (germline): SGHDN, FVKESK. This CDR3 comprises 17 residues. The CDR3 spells CASSPRERDRGGYEQYF. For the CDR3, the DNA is TGTGCCAGCAGCCCCCGGGAGCGGGACAGGGGTGGCTACGAGCAGTACTTC.

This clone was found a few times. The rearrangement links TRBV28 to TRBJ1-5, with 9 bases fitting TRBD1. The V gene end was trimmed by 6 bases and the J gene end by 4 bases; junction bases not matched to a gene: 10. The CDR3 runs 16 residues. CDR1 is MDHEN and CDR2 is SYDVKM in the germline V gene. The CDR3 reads CASSRLATGGNQPQHF. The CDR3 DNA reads TGTGCCAGCAGCCGCTTAGCGACAGGGGGAAATCAGCCCCAGCATTTT.

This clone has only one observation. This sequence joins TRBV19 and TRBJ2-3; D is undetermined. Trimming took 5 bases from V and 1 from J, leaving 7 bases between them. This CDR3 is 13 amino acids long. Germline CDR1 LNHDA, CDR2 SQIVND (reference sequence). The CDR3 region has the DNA TGTGCCAGTAGTCCGCCGGGCACAGATACGCAGTATTTT. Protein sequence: CASSPPGTDTQYF.

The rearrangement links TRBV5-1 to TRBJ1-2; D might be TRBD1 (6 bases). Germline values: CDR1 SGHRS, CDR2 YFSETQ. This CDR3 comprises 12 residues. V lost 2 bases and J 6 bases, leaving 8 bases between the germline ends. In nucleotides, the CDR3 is TGCGCCAGCAGCTTAAACAGGGATGGCTACACCTTC. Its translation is CASSLNRDGYTF.

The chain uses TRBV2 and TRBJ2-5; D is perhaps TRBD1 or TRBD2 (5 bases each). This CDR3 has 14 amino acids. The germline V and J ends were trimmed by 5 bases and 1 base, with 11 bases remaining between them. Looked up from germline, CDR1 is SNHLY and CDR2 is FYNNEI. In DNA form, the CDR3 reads TGTGCCAGCAGTTACGAGGGGACCCAAGAGACCCAGTACTTC. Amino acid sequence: CASSYEGTQETQYF.

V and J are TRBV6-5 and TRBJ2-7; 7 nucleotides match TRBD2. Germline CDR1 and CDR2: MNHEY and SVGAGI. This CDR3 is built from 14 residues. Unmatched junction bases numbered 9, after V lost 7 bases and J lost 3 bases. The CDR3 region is CASKPGLTNYEQYF. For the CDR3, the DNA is TGTGCCAGCAAGCCGGGACTAACAAACTACGAGCAGTACTTC.

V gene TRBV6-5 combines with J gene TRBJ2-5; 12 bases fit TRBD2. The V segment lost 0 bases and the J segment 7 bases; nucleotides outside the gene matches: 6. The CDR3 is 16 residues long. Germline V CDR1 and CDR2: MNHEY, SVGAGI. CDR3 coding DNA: TGTGCCAGCAGTTACTCGCCTAGCGGGGGGGCAGGGACCCAGTACTTC. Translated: CASSYSPSGGAGTQYF.

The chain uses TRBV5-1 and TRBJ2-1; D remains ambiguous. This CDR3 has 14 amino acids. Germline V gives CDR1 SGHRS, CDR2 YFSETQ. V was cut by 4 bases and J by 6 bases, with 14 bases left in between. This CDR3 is CASSLGSVGNEQFF. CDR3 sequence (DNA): TGCGCCAGCAGCCTTGGTTCCGTAGGCAATGAGCAGTTCTTC.

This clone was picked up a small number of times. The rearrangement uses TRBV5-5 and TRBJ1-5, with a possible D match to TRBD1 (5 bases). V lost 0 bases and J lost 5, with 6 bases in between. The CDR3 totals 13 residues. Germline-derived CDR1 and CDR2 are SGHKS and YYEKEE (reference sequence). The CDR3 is CASSLEGHQPQHF. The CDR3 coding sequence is TGTGCCAGCAGCTTGGAGGGGCATCAGCCCCAGCATTTT.

The CDR3 nucleotides read TGTGCCACTAGGAAGGGGGGTAATGAAAAACTGTTTTTT. Its protein product is CATRKGGNEKLFF. The gene calls are TRBV6-5 and TRBJ1-4; a possible D gene is TRBD1 (6 bases). This CDR3 has 13 residues. Germline V gene data show CDR1 as MNHEY and CDR2 as SVGAGI. V lost 10 bases and J lost 4, with 13 bases in between.

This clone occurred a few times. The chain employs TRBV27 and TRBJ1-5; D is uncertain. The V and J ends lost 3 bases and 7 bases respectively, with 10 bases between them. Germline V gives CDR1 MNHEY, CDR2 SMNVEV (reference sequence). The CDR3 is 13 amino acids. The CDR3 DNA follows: TGTGCCAGCAGTTTTGGGCGGGCCCAGCCCCAGCATTTT. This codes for CASSFGRAQPQHF.

CDR3 loop: CASTPGRWGYGYTF. The DNA for the CDR3 is TGTGCCAGTACCCCGGGACGTTGGGGATATGGCTACACCTTC. The chain carries TRBV19 and TRBJ1-2, with D possibly being TRBD1 (5 bases). CDR3 length equals 14 residues. Germline V gene lookup returns CDR1 LNHDA and CDR2 SQIVND (reference sequence). V lost 7 bases to trimming and J lost 5 bases, with 17 bases between them.

As DNA, the CDR3 is TGCGCCAGCAACACCTGGGGCGAAGAGACCCAGTACTTC. This gives the protein CASNTWGEETQYF. This rearrangement joins TRBV5-1 to TRBJ2-5, with D perhaps matching TRBD1 (5 bases). The CDR3 covers 13 residues. The germline V gene encodes CDR1 SGHRS and CDR2 YFSETQ. Trimming pared 6 bases from V and 3 bases from J, leaving 12 bases between.

In DNA, the CDR3 is TGCGCCAGCAGCCTCGGGCAGGGGGCCCTGGGTGAGCAGTACTTC. Encoded protein: CASSLGQGALGEQYF. The V and J genes are TRBV5-1 and TRBJ2-7; 8 bases match TRBD1. The V gene end was trimmed by 4 bases and the J gene end by 7 bases; junction bases not matched to a gene: 13. This CDR3 has 15 residues. Germline V lookup: CDR1 SGHRS, CDR2 YFSETQ.

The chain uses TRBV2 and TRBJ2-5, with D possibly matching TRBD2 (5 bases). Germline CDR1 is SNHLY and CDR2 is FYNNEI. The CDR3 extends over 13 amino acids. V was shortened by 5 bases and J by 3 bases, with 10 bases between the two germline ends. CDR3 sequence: CASSRGLEETQYF. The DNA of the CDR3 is TGTGCCAGCAGTAGAGGGTTGGAAGAGACCCAGTACTTC.

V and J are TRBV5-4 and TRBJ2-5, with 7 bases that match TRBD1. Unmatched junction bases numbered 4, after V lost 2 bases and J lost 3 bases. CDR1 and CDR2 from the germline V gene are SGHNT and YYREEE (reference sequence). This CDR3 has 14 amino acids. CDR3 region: CASSFTGTEETQYF. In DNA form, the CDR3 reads TGTGCCAGCAGCTTCACCGGGACAGAAGAGACCCAGTACTTC.

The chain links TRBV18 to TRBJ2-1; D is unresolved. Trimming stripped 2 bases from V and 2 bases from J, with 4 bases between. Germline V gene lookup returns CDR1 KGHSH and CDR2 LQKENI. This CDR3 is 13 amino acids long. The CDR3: CASSPLTYNEQFF. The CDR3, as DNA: TGTGCCAGCTCACCATTGACCTACAATGAGCAGTTCTTC.

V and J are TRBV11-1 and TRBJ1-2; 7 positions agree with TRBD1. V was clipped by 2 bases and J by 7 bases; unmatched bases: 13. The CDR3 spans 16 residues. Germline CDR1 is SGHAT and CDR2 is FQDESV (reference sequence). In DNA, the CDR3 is TGTGCCAGCAGCTTAAGTGAGGGGGCGATTCCTCCTGGCTACACCTTC. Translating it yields CASSLSEGAIPPGYTF.